What follows are 15 T cell receptor beta chains derived from one specimen sequenced in a study of blood T cell repertoires in COVID-19 (dated by TCRdb to 2020 to 2021). The library relied on the immunoSEQ multiplex PCR assay. TCRdb took this table from immuneACCESS and kept in-frame rearrangements with V and J called. Such tables lack part of the clones; where checked against another copy, unresolved V genes explain under half of the gap, and the rest is unexplained. This sample has about 140,000 clones in its table, and 65% to 85% of those were observed once. 4% of the sample rests with the top ten. The sample taken for sequencing was peripheral blood. All receptors come from a woman aged 55-70 years with acute or convalescent COVID-19.

This chain connects TRBV2 to TRBJ1-6; D is uncertain. The V gene's germline CDR1 is SNHLY and CDR2 FYNNEI. The CDR3 length is 15 residues. V was clipped by 0 bases and J by 7 bases, with 10 bases between them. As DNA, the CDR3 is TGTGCCAGCAGTGAAGCCAGTGGCCTGAATTCACCCCTCCACTTT. Amino acids: CASSEASGLNSPLHF.

V and J are TRBV5-1 and TRBJ2-1; TRBD1 matches 10 bases. Unmatched junction bases numbered 7, after V lost 4 bases and J lost 6 bases. CDR1 and CDR2 (germline): SGHRS, YFSETQ. CDR3 length equals 15 residues. CDR3 coding DNA: TGCGCCAGCAGCCCTACATGGACAGGGGGCAATGAGCAGTTCTTC. This codes for CASSPTWTGGNEQFF.

This clone appeared a single time. The chain is built from TRBV7-2 and TRBJ2-1; 7 bases agree with TRBD1. With V trimmed by 8 bases and J by 5 bases, 12 bases remained unmatched. The germline gives CDR1 SGHTA, CDR2 FQGNSA. The CDR3 is 15 amino acids. DNA of the CDR3: TGTGCCAGCCTTACGGTGATGACAGGGAACAATGAGCAGTTCTTC. Translating gives CASLTVMTGNNEQFF.

The chain links TRBV10-2 to TRBJ2-1; D possibly corresponds to TRBD2 (5 bases). In germline, CDR1 is WSHSY, CDR2 SAAADI. With 3 bases removed from V and 7 bases from J, the gap between germline ends came to 19 bases. The CDR3 loop spans 16 amino acids. The CDR3 DNA is TGCGCCAGCAGTGACCCTAGGAACTCTATAGCGAATGAGCAGTTCTTC. As protein: CASSDPRNSIANEQFF.

The CDR3 DNA sequence: TGTGCCAGCAGCGCAAGACTAGCGGGATTTTCTGATACGCAGTATTTT. This codes for CASSARLAGFSDTQYF. The chain links TRBV7-9 to TRBJ2-3; 11 positions match TRBD2. The V gene end was trimmed by 5 bases and the J gene end by 6 bases; junction bases not matched to a gene: 10. The CDR3 is 16 residues long. The germline V gene encodes CDR1 SEHNR and CDR2 FQNEAQ (reference sequence).

The rearrangement links TRBV10-3 to TRBJ2-3; 8 nucleotides line up with TRBD2. Losses at the gene ends were 2 bases for V and 0 bases for J; bases not matched to a gene: 10. The germline V gene has CDR1 ENHRY and CDR2 SYGVKD. CDR3 length: 18 amino acids. The CDR3 loop is CAISEGRAREVSTDTQYF. As DNA, the CDR3 is TGTGCCATCAGTGAGGGCCGGGCGCGGGAGGTTAGCACAGATACGCAGTATTTT.

This chain uses TRBV27 with TRBJ2-1; perhaps TRBD1 as D (7 bases). The germline V and J ends were trimmed by 4 bases and 0 bases, with 16 bases remaining between them. Per germline, CDR1 MNHEY and CDR2 SMNVEV (reference sequence). This CDR3 contains 17 residues. DNA for the CDR3: TGTGCCAGCAGTTCCCAGGGGGGCCCTTACTCCTACAATGAGCAGTTCTTC. It codes for CASSSQGGPYSYNEQFF.

The chain is built from TRBV27 and TRBJ2-7; D gene unclear. Trimming pared 7 bases from V and 2 bases from J, leaving 18 bases between. Germline CDR1 reads MNHEY; CDR2 reads SMNVEV (reference sequence). The CDR3 loop spans 15 amino acids. CDR3 residues: CASKYLKAGAYEQYF. The CDR3 DNA sequence: TGTGCCAGCAAGTACCTGAAGGCTGGAGCCTACGAGCAGTACTTC.

This clone showed up just a few times. The chain joins TRBV24-1 to TRBJ2-7; D is uncertain. The germline V gene encodes CDR1 KGHDR and CDR2 SFDVKD. The length of the CDR3 is 13 residues. Trimming pared 6 bases from V and 2 bases from J, leaving 10 bases between. DNA for the CDR3: TGTGCCACCAGTTCCCGTCTTGCCTACGAGCAGTACTTC. Translation gives CATSSRLAYEQYF.

The chain recombines TRBV10-3 with TRBJ1-2; 9 bases are shared with TRBD1. Trimming cost V 6 bases and J 6 bases; bases outside gene matches: 8. CDR3 length equals 14 residues. Per the germline V gene, CDR1 is ENHRY and CDR2 is SYGVKD. In nucleotides, the CDR3 is TGTGCCATCAGGAAGGGACAGGGAGACGATGGCTACACCTTC. It yields the protein CAIRKGQGDDGYTF.

The V call is TRBV7-3, the J call TRBJ2-1; D may be TRBD1 (5 bases). This CDR3 is built from 13 residues. The germline V gene has CDR1 SGHTA and CDR2 FQGTGA. Trimming pared 5 bases from V and 2 bases from J, leaving 7 bases between. As DNA, the CDR3 is TGTGCCAGCAGCGCGGACACCTACAATGAGCAGTTCTTC. It specifies CASSADTYNEQFF.

This sequence joins TRBV19 and TRBJ2-7; possibly TRBD2 for D (6 bases). Trimming removed 5 bases at V and 2 bases at J, with 13 bases between. The length of the CDR3 is 14 residues. CDR1 LNHDA and CDR2 SQIVND come from the germline V gene (reference sequence). CDR3 coding DNA: TGTGCCAGTAGTGACCGGGGGAGGACCTACGAGCAGTACTTC. Translating it yields CASSDRGRTYEQYF.

The rearrangement links TRBV30 to TRBJ1-1, with 10 nucleotides matching TRBD1. The germline V gene encodes CDR1 GTSNPN and CDR2 SVGIG (reference sequence). The junction had 5 bases not matched to a gene; V was cut back by 0 bases and J by 4 bases. The CDR3 is made up of 15 amino acids. The CDR3, as DNA: TGTGCCTGGAGTGTAATACGGACAGGGGGCACTGAAGCTTTCTTT. It yields the protein CAWSVIRTGGTEAFF.

The chain employs TRBV11-3 and TRBJ1-1; D gene unclear. CDR3 length: 13 residues. The germline CDR1 and CDR2 sequences are SGHNT and YENEEA. V was shortened by 2 bases and J by 4 bases, with 8 bases between the two germline ends. The DNA for the CDR3 is TGTGCCAGCAGCTTACAGGCGGGCACTGAAGCTTTCTTT. This gives the protein CASSLQAGTEAFF.

The chain is built from TRBV7-6 and TRBJ1-1; D possibly corresponds to TRBD1 (6 bases). Trimming stripped 2 bases from V and 9 bases from J, with 10 bases between. CDR3 length: 12 residues. Germline CDR1 reads SGHVS; CDR2 reads FNYEAQ. CDR3 in amino acids: CASSLLDSKAFF. The CDR3 DNA is TGTGCCAGCAGCTTACTGGACAGCAAAGCTTTCTTT. The variable domain in full, with the rest retrieved from reference TRBV7-6 and TRBJ1-1, is GAGVSQSPRYKVTKRGQDVALRCDPISGHVSLYWYRQALGQGPEFLTYFNYEAQQDKSGLPNDRFSAERPEGSISTLTIQRTEQRDSAMYRCASSLLDSKAFFGQGTRLTVV.